Presented here are 9 T cell receptor beta chains from one specimen sequenced in a study of T cell responses to AZD1222 COVID-19 vaccine. Assay: immunoSEQ multiplex PCR; the TCRdb copy retains only in-frame clones and omits some. The sample yields 130,000 to 150,000 clones, under 95% seen once. The specimen comprised peripheral blood, sampled on day 0 of AZD1222 vaccination. These receptors were taken from an adult in good health.

In this sample, this clone turned up once. The chain recombines TRBV3-1 (or the pseudogene TRBV3-2) with TRBJ1-1; D is uncertain. This CDR3 has 13 amino acids. V gave up 4 bases and J gave up 6 bases, with 12 bases separating them. The germline V gene has CDR1 LGHDT and CDR2 YNNKEL (reference sequence). The CDR3 sequence is CASSPYRGSEAFF. The CDR3 DNA is TGTGCCAGCAGCCCGTACCGAGGCTCTGAAGCTTTCTTT.

The V call is TRBV3-1 (or the pseudogene TRBV3-2), the J call TRBJ1-1; the D gene is possibly TRBD1 (6 bases). This CDR3 is built from 14 residues. Germline lookup yields CDR1 LGHDT and CDR2 YNNKEL (reference sequence). Trimming pared 6 bases from V and 1 base from J, leaving 12 bases between. In DNA, the CDR3 is TGTGCCAGCAGGAGGGGGAGGGAGAACACTGAAGCTTTCTTT. Amino acid sequence: CASRRGRENTEAFF.

The rearrangement uses TRBV7-2 and TRBJ2-1; no firm D call. The CDR3 contains 13 residues. V lost 1 base, J lost 2 bases, and 3 bases lay in between. Germline CDR1 and CDR2: SGHTA and FQGNSA. CDR3 DNA sequence: TGTGCCAGCAGCTTAGACACCTACAATGAGCAGTTCTTC. This codes for CASSLDTYNEQFF.

This clone was recorded once. The chain combines TRBV7-3 with TRBJ2-7; a weak D match, TRBD2 (6 bases). This CDR3 contains 14 residues. Germline V gene sequence: CDR1 SGHTA, CDR2 FQGTGA. Trimming removed 2 bases at V and 4 bases at J, with 12 bases between. The DNA for the CDR3 is TGTGCCAGCAGCTTAGGGCCAGGGAGGTACGAGCAGTACTTC. Translating gives CASSLGPGRYEQYF. Drawing the rest from reference TRBV7-3 and TRBJ2-7, the complete variable domain is GAGVSQTPSNKVTEKGKYVELRCDPISGHTALYWYRQSLGQGPEFLIYFQGTGAADDSGLPNDRFFAVRPEGSVSTLKIQRTERGDSAVYLCASSLGPGRYEQYFGPGTRLTVT.

In its sample, this clone was seen a few times. The rearrangement joins TRBV10-3 to TRBJ1-1; no clear D. The CDR3 is made up of 15 amino acids. Trimming cost V 5 bases and J 2 bases, with 15 bases left between them. Germline-derived CDR1 and CDR2 are ENHRY and SYGVKD. The CDR3 nucleotides read TGTGCCATCAGTTCCGACCCCAGAGGAAACACTGAAGCTTTCTTT. Residues: CAISSDPRGNTEAFF.

Comments on this clone: The junction does not match germline at one end; this may be a read error. The chain combines TRBV7-7 with TRBJ2-7, with D possibly TRBD2 on 5 matching bases. The CDR3 consists of 19 residues. The germline gives CDR1 SSHAT, CDR2 FNYEAQ (reference sequence). For the CDR3, the DNA is TGTGCTAGCAGCTTAGATGTGGACTCTTCAAGGCTACCTAAATACGAGCAGTACTTC. It encodes CASSLDVDSSRLPKYEQYF.

The chain combines TRBV28 with TRBJ2-7, with 12 bases identical to TRBD2. The V gene's germline CDR1 is MDHEN and CDR2 SYDVKM. The length of the CDR3 is 15 residues. V was clipped by 8 bases and J by 5 bases; unmatched bases: 10. The CDR3 region is CASGLGLAGIHEQYF. The CDR3 DNA reads TGTGCCAGCGGCCTCGGACTAGCGGGAATCCACGAGCAGTACTTC.

The chain couples TRBV11-1 to TRBJ2-1; tentative D call: TRBD2 (7 bases). Germline CDR1 and CDR2: SGHAT and FQDESV (reference sequence). Trimming cost V 5 bases and J 8 bases, with 16 bases left between them. The CDR3 covers 14 residues. CDR3 sequence reads: CASSRPGGPDEQFF. The CDR3 coding sequence is TGTGCCAGCAGCAGACCGGGGGGCCCGGATGAGCAGTTCTTC.

The chain recombines TRBV19 with TRBJ2-7, with D uncertain. Trimming cost V 4 bases and J 0 bases, with 7 bases left between them. This CDR3 is 13 amino acids long. Germline V gives CDR1 LNHDA, CDR2 SQIVND (reference sequence). CDR3 sequence (DNA): TGTGCCAGTAGTACCGCCGGCTCCTACGAGCAGTACTTC. It translates to CASSTAGSYEQYF.